These T cell receptor beta chains were read from a single sample in a study of quantifying T cell responses using KT2 cells. MiXCR, applied by TCRdb to the UMI-ligation and nested PCR reads, yields one record per CDR3 protein. The sample yields tens of thousands of distinct CDR3 sequences, approximately 6.8% seen once. Sequenced input: PBMCs spiked with cells of the T cell clone KT2. Every receptor here comes from a human donor. Each CDR3 is given with its conserved first and last residue. D genes are given only for firm matches. Clone size, where shown, is once, few, many, or a class for clones that have expanded.

v_gene: TRBV20-1; d_gene: NA; j_gene: TRBJ2-3; abundance: few; CDR3aa: CSARDPVLTDTQYF; CDR3nt: TGCAGTGCTAGAGATCCAGTTTTGACAGATACGCAGTATTTT
v_gene: TRBV7-8; d_gene: NA; j_gene: TRBJ2-1; abundance: few; CDR3aa: CASSFSREEQFF; CDR3nt: TGTGCCAGCAGCTTTTCCCGGGAGGAGCAGTTCTTC
v_gene: TRBV7-6; d_gene: NA; j_gene: TRBJ2-7; abundance: NA; CDR3aa: CASSDIFLGATSYEQYF; CDR3nt: TGTGCCAGCAGCGATATCTTCTTGGGGGCCACCTCCTACGAGCAGTACTTC
v_gene: TRBV3-1; d_gene: NA; j_gene: TRBJ2-1; abundance: many; CDR3aa: CASSHWDAYNEQFF; CDR3nt: TGTGCCAGCAGCCACTGGGACGCCTACAATGAGCAGTTCTTC
v_gene: TRBV7-2; d_gene: TRBD2; j_gene: TRBJ2-3; abundance: NA; CDR3aa: CASTGGDTQYF; CDR3nt: TGTGCCAGCACCGGGGGGGATACGCAGTATTTT
v_gene: TRBV12-3/TRBV12-4; d_gene: TRBD1; j_gene: TRBJ2-7; abundance: few; CDR3aa: CASRPGTAYEQYF; CDR3nt: TGTGCCAGCAGGCCAGGGACAGCCTACGAGCAGTACTTC
v_gene: TRBV12-3/TRBV12-4; d_gene: NA; j_gene: TRBJ2-7; abundance: many; CDR3aa: CASGLATANEQYF; CDR3nt: TGTGCCAGCGGGTTGGCCACCGCCAACGAGCAGTACTTC
v_gene: TRBV12-3/TRBV12-4; d_gene: NA; j_gene: TRBJ2-7; abundance: NA; CDR3aa: CASSPSNYEQYF; CDR3nt: TGTGCCAGCAGCCCTAGCAACTACGAGCAGTACTTC
v_gene: TRBV29-1; d_gene: TRBD2; j_gene: TRBJ2-1; abundance: NA; CDR3aa: CSVERDVPYNEQFF; CDR3nt: TGCAGCGTAGAGCGGGACGTACCCTACAATGAGCAGTTCTTC
v_gene: TRBV19; d_gene: NA; j_gene: TRBJ1-4; abundance: many; CDR3aa: CASRKQADGTTNEKLFF; CDR3nt: TGTGCCAGTAGAAAACAAGCGGACGGGACAACTAATGAAAAACTGTTTTTT
v_gene: TRBV27; d_gene: NA; j_gene: TRBJ2-3; abundance: many; CDR3aa: CASSKKQQRSSGSTQYF; CDR3nt: TGTGCCAGCAGCAAGAAACAACAGAGATCTTCGGGTTCTACGCAGTATTTT
v_gene: TRBV4-3; d_gene: TRBD2; j_gene: TRBJ2-7; abundance: many; CDR3aa: CASSGGAGVIPYEQYF; CDR3nt: TGCGCCAGCAGCGGGGGAGCGGGAGTGATCCCCTACGAGCAGTACTTC
v_gene: TRBV5-1; d_gene: NA; j_gene: TRBJ2-7; abundance: NA; CDR3aa: CASSVGADGAYEQYF; CDR3nt: TGCGCCAGCAGCGTGGGGGCGGACGGAGCCTACGAGCAGTACTTC
v_gene: TRBV6-1; d_gene: NA; j_gene: TRBJ1-5; abundance: many; CDR3aa: CASSAWGTEFQPQHF; CDR3nt: TGTGCCAGCAGTGCGTGGGGGACGGAGTTCCAGCCCCAGCATTTT
v_gene: TRBV5-5; d_gene: NA; j_gene: TRBJ1-1; abundance: few; CDR3aa: CASSFLTGTEAFF; CDR3nt: TGTGCCAGCAGCTTCCTGACGGGGACTGAAGCTTTCTTT
v_gene: TRBV12-5; d_gene: NA; j_gene: TRBJ2-3; abundance: few; CDR3aa: CASVALGGNTDTQYF; CDR3nt: TGTGCTAGTGTCGCTTTAGGGGGAAACACAGATACGCAGTATTTT
v_gene: TRBV7-8; d_gene: NA; j_gene: TRBJ1-1; abundance: many; CDR3aa: CASSLAHGPRMNTEAFF; CDR3nt: TGTGCCAGCAGCTTAGCGCACGGACCCAGGATGAACACTGAAGCTTTCTTT
v_gene: TRBV16; d_gene: NA; j_gene: TRBJ1-1; abundance: NA; CDR3aa: CASSQGPATEAFF; CDR3nt: TGTGCCAGCAGCCAAGGACCAGCCACTGAAGCTTTCTTT
v_gene: TRBV6-4; d_gene: NA; j_gene: TRBJ2-2; abundance: many; CDR3aa: CASSDSDTGELFF; CDR3nt: TGTGCCAGCAGTGACTCGGACACCGGGGAGCTGTTTTTT
v_gene: TRBV12-3/TRBV12-4; d_gene: NA; j_gene: TRBJ1-6; abundance: NA; CDR3aa: CASSFRGANSPLHF; CDR3nt: TGTGCCAGCAGTTTTAGGGGGGCTAATTCACCCCTCCACTTT
v_gene: TRBV6-2/TRBV6-3; d_gene: NA; j_gene: TRBJ2-1; abundance: many; CDR3aa: CASSYAREQFF; CDR3nt: TGTGCCAGCAGCTACGCGCGTGAGCAGTTCTTC
v_gene: TRBV9; d_gene: NA; j_gene: TRBJ2-4; abundance: many; CDR3aa: CASSVTGVAKNIQYF; CDR3nt: TGTGCCAGCAGCGTAACGGGGGTAGCCAAAAACATTCAGTACTTC
v_gene: TRBV20-1; d_gene: NA; j_gene: TRBJ2-5; abundance: few; CDR3aa: CSAIRRPQETQYF; CDR3nt: TGCAGTGCTATTCGTCGGCCCCAAGAGACCCAGTACTTC
v_gene: TRBV4-1; d_gene: NA; j_gene: TRBJ2-7; abundance: NA; CDR3aa: CASSHSNRDEQYF; CDR3nt: TGCGCCAGCAGCCATTCCAACAGGGATGAGCAGTACTTC
v_gene: TRBV30; d_gene: TRBD2; j_gene: TRBJ2-1; abundance: NA; CDR3aa: CAWSVAASGKGQFF; CDR3nt: TGTGCCTGGAGTGTAGCGGCTAGCGGGAAAGGGCAGTTCTTC
v_gene: TRBV6-1; d_gene: NA; j_gene: TRBJ2-7; abundance: many; CDR3aa: CASTGTGYEQYF; CDR3nt: TGTGCCAGCACCGGGACTGGATACGAGCAGTACTTC
v_gene: TRBV7-3; d_gene: NA; j_gene: TRBJ1-1; abundance: many; CDR3aa: CASSLEANTEAFF; CDR3nt: TGTGCCAGCAGCTTAGAGGCGAACACTGAAGCTTTCTTT
v_gene: TRBV6-2/TRBV6-3; d_gene: TRBD1; j_gene: TRBJ1-2; abundance: few; CDR3aa: CASKRTGGGYGYTF; CDR3nt: TGTGCCAGCAAAAGAACAGGGGGCGGCTATGGCTACACCTTC
v_gene: TRBV20-1; d_gene: TRBD1; j_gene: TRBJ1-3; abundance: NA; CDR3aa: CSAQVDRGAGNTIYF; CDR3nt: TGCAGTGCCCAGGTCGACAGGGGGGCTGGAAACACCATATATTTT
v_gene: TRBV29-1; d_gene: NA; j_gene: TRBJ1-2; abundance: many; CDR3aa: CSVVGRAANYGYTF; CDR3nt: TGCAGCGTTGTGGGCAGGGCAGCCAACTATGGCTACACCTTC
v_gene: TRBV6-6; d_gene: TRBD1; j_gene: TRBJ1-6; abundance: many; CDR3aa: CASETGLDSPLHF; CDR3nt: TGTGCCAGCGAGACAGGGCTGGATTCACCCCTCCACTTT
v_gene: TRBV30; d_gene: NA; j_gene: TRBJ2-3; abundance: many; CDR3aa: CAWSVGDGVPDTQYF; CDR3nt: TGTGCCTGGAGTGTAGGAGACGGGGTACCAGATACGCAGTATTTT
v_gene: TRBV13; d_gene: TRBD2; j_gene: TRBJ2-3; abundance: NA; CDR3aa: CASRSVGLAGRSTDTQYF; CDR3nt: TGTGCCAGCCGCTCGGTAGGGCTAGCGGGACGTAGCACAGATACGCAGTATTTT
v_gene: TRBV2; d_gene: TRBD2; j_gene: TRBJ2-3; abundance: NA; CDR3aa: CASSALAGGADTQYF; CDR3nt: TGTGCCAGCAGTGCACTAGCGGGGGGTGCAGATACGCAGTATTTT
v_gene: TRBV30; d_gene: NA; j_gene: TRBJ1-1; abundance: many; CDR3aa: CAWSANLGGTEAFF; CDR3nt: TGTGCCTGGAGTGCCAACCTAGGGGGGACTGAAGCTTTCTTT
v_gene: TRBV20-1; d_gene: NA; j_gene: TRBJ2-1; abundance: many; CDR3aa: CSAWDFPHNEQFF; CDR3nt: TGCAGTGCTTGGGACTTCCCTCACAATGAGCAGTTCTTC
v_gene: TRBV9; d_gene: NA; j_gene: TRBJ2-2; abundance: many; CDR3aa: CASSSPSGREAGELFF; CDR3nt: TGTGCCAGCAGCTCCCCCTCGGGCAGGGAGGCCGGGGAGCTGTTTTTT
v_gene: TRBV6-5; d_gene: NA; j_gene: TRBJ1-4; abundance: many; CDR3aa: CASSPSPREKLFF; CDR3nt: TGTGCCAGCAGCCCGAGTCCTCGGGAAAAACTGTTTTTT
v_gene: TRBV5-5; d_gene: NA; j_gene: TRBJ2-3; abundance: many; CDR3aa: CASSLGTSRGDTQYF; CDR3nt: TGTGCCAGCAGCTTGGGGACCTCCCGGGGAGATACGCAGTATTTT
v_gene: TRBV5-1; d_gene: NA; j_gene: TRBJ2-7; abundance: NA; CDR3aa: CASSLGKAYEQYF; CDR3nt: TGCGCCAGCAGCTTGGGGAAGGCCTACGAGCAGTACTTC
v_gene: TRBV20-1; d_gene: NA; j_gene: TRBJ2-3; abundance: many; CDR3aa: CSAVTDTQYF; CDR3nt: TGCAGTGCGGTAACAGATACGCAGTATTTT
v_gene: TRBV20-1; d_gene: NA; j_gene: TRBJ1-2; abundance: many; CDR3aa: CSARPTYGYTF; CDR3nt: TGCAGTGCTAGACCCACCTATGGCTACACCTTC